The 3 T cell receptor beta chains listed next were all sequenced from one sample in a study of blood T cells in healthy people across ages. Through a sample-barcoded 5' primer and a J-beta primer mix, a second PCR was run for about 7 to 12 cycles. MiXCR, applied by TCRdb to the 5' RACE reads, yields one record per CDR3 protein. The sample holds about 800,000 distinct CDR3 sequences; 58% are singletons and the top ten take roughly 20%. Specimen: blood. The receptors derive from a man in his thirties or forties in good health.

The gene calls are TRBV27 and TRBJ1-6; D not resolved. The CDR3 sequence is 14 residues long. Trimming left V 3 bases short and J 10 bases short, with 13 bases between. CDR1 MNHEY and CDR2 SMNVEV come from the germline V gene (reference sequence). The CDR3 DNA reads TGTGCCAGCAGTTTGGCACCTCTTGAGTCACCCCTCCACTTT. This translates into CASSLAPLESPLHF.

This chain's CDR3 is CASSPTSGRQYNEQFF. The CDR3 bases are TGTGCCAGCAGTCCAACTAGCGGGAGACAATACAATGAGCAGTTCTTC. The V and J genes are TRBV27 and TRBJ2-1, with TRBD2 identical over 11 bases. The ends lost 5 bases at V and 4 bases at J; junction bases unmatched: 7. From germline, CDR1 is MNHEY and CDR2 SMNVEV (reference sequence). The CDR3 contains 16 residues.

A few counts support this clonotype. The chain carries TRBV27 and TRBJ2-1; unclear D gene. This CDR3 has 12 amino acids. The V and J ends lost 8 bases and 8 bases respectively, with 13 bases between them. CDR1 is MNHEY and CDR2 is SMNVEV in the germline V gene (reference sequence). Written as DNA, the CDR3 is TGTGCCAGCGCAGAGTTTGGTTATGAGCAGTTCTTC. Translating gives CASAEFGYEQFF.